The 12 T cell receptor beta chains listed next were all sequenced from one sample in a study of blood T cell repertoires in COVID-19. Profiling relied on immunoSEQ multiplex PCR, and the TCRdb table lists in-frame clones only, not all of them. The sample yields 150,000 to 200,000 clones, 82% seen once. Sequenced: PBMCs or T cells enriched from blood (not recorded which). Receptors originate from a woman in her fifties or sixties with acute COVID-19.

The chain links TRBV28 to TRBJ1-3, with D perhaps TRBD1 (5 bases). V lost 5 bases and J lost 0, with 11 bases in between. In germline, CDR1 is MDHEN, CDR2 SYDVKM. This CDR3 has 15 amino acids. The CDR3 sequence: CASSPPGGSGNTIYF. CDR3 sequence (DNA): TGTGCCAGCAGTCCCCCGGGGGGCTCTGGAAACACCATATATTTT.

The chain links TRBV5-1 to TRBJ2-2; 7 bases map to TRBD2. Germline CDR1 and CDR2: SGHRS and YFSETQ. Losses at the gene ends were 4 bases for V and 1 base for J; bases not matched to a gene: 7. The CDR3 extends over 16 amino acids. Here the CDR3 reads CASSPFGGGNTGELFF. CDR3 sequence (DNA): TGCGCCAGCAGCCCCTTTGGCGGGGGGAACACCGGGGAGCTGTTTTTT.

This chain joins TRBV4-3 and TRBJ1-2; tentative D call: TRBD1 (5 bases). The CDR3 runs to 14 residues. CDR1 is LGHNA and CDR2 is YSLEER in the germline V gene. V lost 4 bases to trimming and J lost 4 bases, with 13 bases between them. The CDR3 reads CASSPRAQSYGYTF. CDR3 bases: TGCGCCAGCAGCCCCAGGGCACAAAGCTATGGCTACACCTTC.

V is TRBV10-3 and J is TRBJ2-3; 7 bases fit TRBD2. V trimming: 5 bases; J trimming: 0 bases; junction bases outside the gene matches: 8. The CDR3 is made up of 16 amino acids. From germline, CDR1 is ENHRY and CDR2 SYGVKD. The CDR3 sequence is CAISWGSGDSTDTQYF. The DNA for the CDR3 is TGTGCCATCAGTTGGGGGAGCGGGGATAGCACAGATACGCAGTATTTT.

This chain uses TRBV30 with TRBJ1-4; unclear D gene. CDR3 length equals 15 residues. The germline V gene encodes CDR1 GTSNPN and CDR2 SVGIG (reference sequence). V lost 2 bases and J 4 bases, leaving 14 bases between the germline ends. The CDR3 is CAWSTGFSGNEKLFF. CDR3 nucleotides: TGTGCCTGGAGTACCGGGTTCTCGGGTAATGAAAAACTGTTTTTT.

Note on this clone: In the same sample, other DNA sequences code for this CDR3. The chain links TRBV28 to TRBJ1-1; no clear D. V was trimmed by 4 bases and J by 2 bases, leaving 2 bases between them. Germline CDR1 MDHEN, CDR2 SYDVKM. CDR3 length equals 11 residues. For the CDR3, the DNA is TGTGCCAGCAGTTCTAACACTGAAGCTTTCTTT. This codes for CASSSNTEAFF.

This chain connects TRBV9 to TRBJ2-3; 8 bases line up with TRBD2. CDR3 size: 15 residues. From germline, CDR1 is SGDLS and CDR2 YYNGEE. Germline trimming cut 0 bases from V and 12 bases from J; bases unmatched to any gene: 12. CDR3 residues: CASSVEAGAPQSQYF. The CDR3 DNA sequence: TGTGCCAGCAGCGTAGAAGCGGGGGCCCCCCAGTCCCAGTATTTT.

This rearrangement joins TRBV6-5 to TRBJ1-1, with D possibly TRBD1 on 5 matching bases. CDR3 length equals 13 residues. Germline assignment: CDR1 MNHEY and CDR2 SVGAGI. Between the trimmed V and J ends, which lost 7 bases and 1 base, there was a span of 10 bases. CDR3 loop: CASTLGGNTEAFF. The CDR3 region has the DNA TGTGCCAGCACCCTCGGGGGGAACACTGAAGCTTTCTTT.

V and J are TRBV29-1 and TRBJ2-7, with D possibly matching TRBD1 (6 bases). Germline V gene data show CDR1 as SQVTM and CDR2 as ANQGSEA. The CDR3 spans 13 residues. Trimming stripped 2 bases from V and 6 bases from J, with 14 bases between. The CDR3 DNA reads TGCAGCGTTGAATCCAGGGGCGGCGGCGAGCAGTACTTC. Amino acids: CSVESRGGGEQYF.

This clone was observed a single time. This chain links TRBV27 with TRBJ2-5; D call uncertain. The V end lost 3 bases, the J end lost 5 bases, and 10 bases lay between the germline ends. Germline V gives CDR1 MNHEY, CDR2 SMNVEV (reference sequence). This CDR3 is 13 amino acids long. The CDR3 is CASSFRRSETQYF. The CDR3 nucleotides read TGTGCCAGCAGTTTCCGGCGGAGCGAGACCCAGTACTTC.

This clone has more than one count but fewer than ten. The gene calls are TRBV7-8 and TRBJ1-4; D gene unclear. This CDR3 contains 16 residues. CDR1 and CDR2 from the germline V gene are SGHVS and FQNEAQ. Trimming took off 5 bases at V and 0 bases at J, with 13 bases between the two ends. CDR3 region: CASSPQGAATNEKLFF. CDR3 in DNA: TGTGCCAGCAGCCCCCAAGGAGCTGCAACTAATGAAAAACTGTTTTTT.

As DNA, the CDR3 is TGCGCCAGCAGTCAATTACAGGGTGGTGAAAAACTGTTTTTT. This encodes CASSQLQGGEKLFF. This sequence joins TRBV23-1 and TRBJ1-4; perhaps TRBD1 as D (6 bases). TRBV23-1 is an open reading frame whose function is uncertain. The V gene lost 1 base and the J gene lost 7 bases, with 10 bases spanning the gap. The CDR3 contains 14 residues.